The 32 T cell receptor beta chains given below trace back to one sample, sequenced in a study of T cell responses to AZD1222 COVID-19 vaccine. Clones were sequenced by immunoSEQ multiplex PCR, and TCRdb holds only the in-frame ones, with some missing. The data show approximately 94,000 clones, approximately 91% seen once. The material was peripheral blood, obtained on day 0 of AZD1222 vaccination. These receptors all come from an adult in good health.

This clone was counted a single time. V usage is TRBV11-2 and J usage is TRBJ2-7; 12 bases are shared with TRBD2. The germline V gene has CDR1 SGHAT and CDR2 FQNNGV. This CDR3 comprises 16 residues. V trimming: 11 bases; J trimming: 0 bases; junction bases outside the gene matches: 11. The CDR3 reads CAGRLAGATSSYEQYF. The CDR3 DNA is TGTGCCGGACGACTAGCGGGAGCTACTAGCTCCTACGAGCAGTACTTC.

The gene calls are TRBV4-2 and TRBJ1-5, with D possibly TRBD1 on 6 matching bases. V was cut by 0 bases and J by 7 bases, with 13 bases left in between. The V gene's germline CDR1 is LGHNA and CDR2 YNFKEQ. CDR3 length equals 15 residues. In DNA, the CDR3 is TGTGCCAGCAGCCAAGAGGGCAGGGGTGAACAGCCCCAGCATTTT. Protein: CASSQEGRGEQPQHF.

The V gene is TRBV19, the J gene TRBJ2-7; D is uncertain. The germline gives CDR1 LNHDA, CDR2 SQIVND (reference sequence). Trimming shortened V by 5 bases and J by 0 bases, and 14 bases separated the two germline ends. The CDR3 sequence is 15 residues long. CDR3 region: CASSEDPINSYEQYF. The CDR3 DNA reads TGTGCCAGTAGTGAAGACCCAATAAACTCCTACGAGCAGTACTTC.

This chain joins TRBV24-1 and TRBJ1-6; D might be TRBD1 (6 bases). V was trimmed by 9 bases and J by 10 bases, leaving 30 bases between them. In germline, CDR1 is KGHDR, CDR2 SFDVKD. The CDR3 runs to 18 residues. DNA for the CDR3: TGTGCCACCGACAGGCAGAATGGCTCCCTGATTTTGGGATCACCCCTCCACTTT. Translation: CATDRQNGSLILGSPLHF.

The chain carries TRBV21-1 and TRBJ2-5; the DNA was not used to check the table's D call, TRBD1. TRBV21-1 is a pseudogene. The CDR3 sequence is 14 residues long. The CDR3 region is CASSKGGQTRTQYF. Here the CDR3 DNA reads TGTGCCAGCAGCAAAGGGGGACAGACTCGGACCCAGTACTTC.

In DNA form, the CDR3 reads TGTGCCAGCAGCCAAGAGGGCGGGAGTGAAGCTTTCTTT. It is translated as CASSQEGGSEAFF. The chain combines TRBV3-1 (or the pseudogene TRBV3-2) with TRBJ1-1, with D unclear. This CDR3 is built from 13 residues. V shed 0 bases and J shed 7 bases, with 9 bases lying between them. Germline-derived CDR1 and CDR2 are LGHDT and YNNKEL (reference sequence).

J is TRBJ2-1 and V is TRBV9, with 7 bases aligning to TRBD2. The junction had 4 bases not matched to a gene; V was cut back by 0 bases and J by 4 bases. The CDR3 sequence is 15 residues long. CDR1 is SGDLS, CDR2 YYNGEE, per germline. CDR3 in DNA: TGTGCCAGCAGCGTAGTCGGGGGAGGGTACAATGAGCAGTTCTTC. It is translated as CASSVVGGGYNEQFF.

V gene TRBV29-1 combines with J gene TRBJ1-2, with TRBD1 identical over 10 bases. With V trimmed by 5 bases and J by 5 bases, 2 bases remained unmatched. The CDR3 is 12 amino acids. Germline V gives CDR1 SQVTM, CDR2 ANQGSEA. The CDR3 protein is CSVRGQGYGYTF. The DNA of the CDR3 is TGCAGCGTTCGGGGACAGGGGTATGGCTACACCTTC.

The genes are TRBV9 and TRBJ1-3; D remains ambiguous. Germline V gene sequence: CDR1 SGDLS, CDR2 YYNGEE. Deletions cut 1 base from V and 3 bases from J, with 11 bases between. This CDR3 contains 15 residues. The CDR3 bases are TGTGCCAGCAGCGTAAACGTAGGAGATGGAAACACCATATATTTT. It encodes CASSVNVGDGNTIYF.

The chain uses TRBV6-5 and TRBJ1-5; 8 bases are shared with TRBD1. J was trimmed by 1 base and V by 2 bases; bases with no gene match: 1. The CDR3 sequence is 15 residues long. Germline CDR1 reads MNHEY; CDR2 reads SVGAGI. The CDR3 reads CASSYTGGSNQPQHF. CDR3 in DNA: TGTGCCAGCAGTTACACAGGGGGAAGCAATCAGCCCCAGCATTTT.

This chain connects TRBV12-3 or TRBV12-4 to TRBJ2-7, with unresolved D. V was cut by 3 bases and J by 5 bases, with 5 bases left in between. CDR3 size: 11 residues. CDR3 DNA sequence: TGTGCCAGCAGTTTCGCCCACGAGCAGTACTTC. It translates to CASSFAHEQYF.

V usage is TRBV4-2 and J usage is TRBJ2-7; 7 nucleotides align to TRBD2. The CDR3 spans 16 residues. Germline lookup yields CDR1 LGHNA and CDR2 YNFKEQ. Germline trimming cut 0 bases from V and 0 bases from J; bases unmatched to any gene: 5. In nucleotides, the CDR3 is TGTGCCAGCAGCCAAGAGAATAGCGGGTCCTCCTACGAGCAGTACTTC. The encoded protein is CASSQENSGSSYEQYF.

The chain uses TRBV5-8 and TRBJ1-1; D is uncertain. There are 12 residues in the CDR3. Germline CDR1 SGHTS, CDR2 YDEGEE. V was trimmed by 1 base and J by 2 bases, leaving 3 bases between them. In nucleotides, the CDR3 is TGTGCCAGCAGCTTGTCCAACACTGAAGCTTTCTTT. It is translated as CASSLSNTEAFF.

The chain joins TRBV7-3 to TRBJ1-1; TRBD1 aligns across 10 bases. With V trimmed by 3 bases and J by 4 bases, 2 bases remained unmatched. Germline CDR1 and CDR2: SGHTA and FQGTGA. This CDR3 comprises 14 residues. The CDR3 DNA sequence: TGTGCCAGCAGCTTCGGACAGGGGGGCACTGAAGCTTTCTTT. Protein sequence: CASSFGQGGTEAFF. The full variable domain, its missing parts supplied by reference TRBV7-3 and TRBJ1-1, is GAGVSQTPSNKVTEKGKYVELRCDPISGHTALYWYRQSLGQGPEFLIYFQGTGAADDSGLPNDRFFAVRPEGSVSTLKIQRTERGDSAVYLCASSFGQGGTEAFFGQGTRLTVV.

The chain recombines TRBV29-1 with TRBJ2-7; 10 bases agree with TRBD1. Germline loops: CDR1 SQVTM, CDR2 ANQGSEA. This CDR3 spans 13 amino acids. The ends lost 5 bases at V and 3 bases at J; junction bases unmatched: 4. CDR3 residues: CSVSTGGNYEQYF. CDR3 coding DNA: TGCAGCGTTTCGACAGGGGGCAACTACGAGCAGTACTTC.

The rearrangement links TRBV2 to TRBJ1-1; D gene ambiguous. The V gene lost 3 bases and the J gene lost 4 bases, with 12 bases spanning the gap. This CDR3 is 14 amino acids long. CDR1 and CDR2 from the germline V gene are SNHLY and FYNNEI. The CDR3 sequence: CASSDLLGFTEAFF. The CDR3 DNA reads TGTGCCAGCAGTGATTTATTGGGGTTCACTGAAGCTTTCTTT.

The rearrangement joins TRBV11-2 to TRBJ2-1, with D tentatively TRBD2 (6 bases). The length of the CDR3 is 12 residues. CDR1 SGHAT and CDR2 FQNNGV come from the germline V gene. The ends were cut back, 5 bases at V and 6 bases at J, with 8 bases in the middle. The CDR3 bases are TGTGCCAGCAGCCGGGAGCGCAATGAGCAGTTCTTC. It translates to CASSRERNEQFF.

The chain carries TRBV4-1 and TRBJ1-2; D remains ambiguous. V shed 3 bases and J shed 0 bases, with 20 bases lying between them. The CDR3 loop spans 18 amino acids. Germline lookup yields CDR1 MGHRA and CDR2 YSYEKL. CDR3 loop: CASSQPFVRDTSNYGYTF. In DNA, the CDR3 is TGCGCCAGCAGCCAGCCATTCGTCCGAGACACATCTAACTATGGCTACACCTTC.

The chain couples TRBV28 to TRBJ1-1, with D possibly being TRBD1 (5 bases). Germline CDR1 reads MDHEN; CDR2 reads SYDVKM. Trimming took 4 bases from V and 7 from J, leaving 10 bases between them. This CDR3 region has 12 residues. In DNA form, the CDR3 reads TGTGCCAGCAGTTGGACAAACCGTGAAGCTTTCTTT. It codes for CASSWTNREAFF.

The V gene is TRBV30, the J gene TRBJ1-1; 8 bases fit TRBD1. CDR1 GTSNPN and CDR2 SVGIG come from the germline V gene (reference sequence). Trimming removed 1 base from V and 4 bases from J; junction bases left unmatched: 5. CDR3 length: 14 residues. CDR3 in amino acids: CAWSEDRAFTEAFF. The CDR3 nucleotides are TGTGCCTGGAGTGAGGACAGGGCGTTCACTGAAGCTTTCTTT. Full variable domain (rest looked up from reference TRBV30 and TRBJ1-1): SQTIHQWPATLVQPVGSPLSLECTVEGTSNPNLYWYRQAAGRGLQLLFYSVGIGQISSEVPQNLSASRPQDRQFILSSKKLLLSDSGFYLCAWSEDRAFTEAFFGQGTRLTVV.

The rearrangement links TRBV18 to TRBJ2-7; D gene ambiguous. In germline, CDR1 is KGHSH, CDR2 LQKENI. The CDR3 runs 13 residues. V was cut by 0 bases and J by 1 base, with 4 bases left in between. The CDR3 nucleotides read TGTGCCAGCTCACCACCATCATCCTACGAGCAGTACTTC. Protein sequence: CASSPPSSYEQYF.

The chain combines TRBV6-6 with TRBJ1-2, with D perhaps TRBD1 (6 bases). Germline V lookup: CDR1 MNHNY, CDR2 SVGAGI (reference sequence). The CDR3 has 17 amino acids. Trimming pared 5 bases from V and 0 bases from J, leaving 19 bases between. In DNA, the CDR3 is TGTGCCAGCAGTCAGCCCCTTTCCGGGACAACTAACTATGGCTACACCTTC. Its translation is CASSQPLSGTTNYGYTF.

The chain employs TRBV6-5 and TRBJ1-5, with 7 bases fitting TRBD1. V was pared by 5 bases and J by 7 bases, with 11 bases of the junction left unmatched. Looked up from germline, CDR1 is MNHEY and CDR2 is SVGAGI. CDR3 size: 15 residues. The CDR3, as DNA: TGTGCCAGCAGTCCTGAATTGACAGGGTGGCAGCCCCAGCATTTT. Protein: CASSPELTGWQPQHF.

The chain carries TRBV11-3 and TRBJ2-7; TRBD2 matches at 10 bases. With 1 base clipped from V and 5 bases from J, the junction kept 5 bases outside the gene matches. Germline V lookup: CDR1 SGHNT, CDR2 YENEEA. The CDR3 is 15 amino acids. The CDR3 spells CASSLGLAGVNEQYF. The CDR3, as DNA: TGTGCCAGCAGCTTAGGGCTAGCGGGAGTGAACGAGCAGTACTTC.

This clone was counted a few times. This chain uses TRBV2 with TRBJ1-5; D is perhaps TRBD1 (5 bases). The V gene lost 5 bases and the J gene lost 0 bases, with 11 bases spanning the gap. Germline V gene lookup returns CDR1 SNHLY and CDR2 FYNNEI. CDR3 length: 15 residues. CDR3 protein: CASSWDGYSNQPQHF. The CDR3 nucleotides read TGTGCCAGCAGTTGGGACGGTTATAGCAATCAGCCCCAGCATTTT.

The J gene is TRBJ1-6, the V gene TRBV25-1, with a weak D call TRBD1 (6 bases). CDR3 length: 15 residues. Germline V CDR1 and CDR2: MGHDK, SYGVNS. V was shortened by 5 bases and J by 9 bases, with 17 bases between the two germline ends. Here the CDR3 reads CASSTGGGGFSPLHF. The CDR3 region has the DNA TGTGCCAGCAGTACCGGGGGGGGCGGTTTTTCACCCCTCCACTTT.

J is TRBJ2-7 and V is TRBV28; possibly TRBD1 for D (5 bases). The germline CDR1 and CDR2 sequences are MDHEN and SYDVKM. The CDR3 runs to 14 residues. V gave up 6 bases and J gave up 1 base, with 13 bases separating them. In nucleotides, the CDR3 is TGTGCCAGCAGCCTCAGGGTGAGGTCCTACGAGCAGTACTTC. Amino acids: CASSLRVRSYEQYF.

V is TRBV21-1 and J is TRBJ1-1; the D call TRBD1 from the table was never checked on the DNA. TRBV21-1 is a pseudogene locus. The CDR3 has 14 amino acids. CDR3 coding DNA: TGTGCCAGCAGCATCGCAGTGGTTTACCCTGAAGCTTTCTTT. Protein: CASSIAVVYPEAFF.

This clone appeared a few times. The chain uses TRBV5-1 and TRBJ1-4; D unclear. CDR1 SGHRS and CDR2 YFSETQ come from the germline V gene. The length of the CDR3 is 14 residues. The V and J ends lost 0 bases and 6 bases respectively, with 9 bases between them. The CDR3 DNA is TGCGCCAGCAGCTTGGACAATGGAGATGAAAAACTGTTTTTT. It translates to CASSLDNGDEKLFF.

J is TRBJ1-2 and V is TRBV7-9; D is possibly TRBD1 (5 bases). CDR3 size: 12 residues. Germline V gene sequence: CDR1 SEHNR, CDR2 FQNEAQ (reference sequence). The V end was cut by 3 bases, the J end by 7 bases, with 9 bases between. The CDR3 spells CASSFRAGGYTF. The CDR3 bases are TGTGCCAGCAGCTTCAGGGCGGGTGGCTACACCTTC.

The gene calls are TRBV27 and TRBJ1-6; D is unresolved. This CDR3 comprises 12 residues. The V and J ends lost 8 bases and 5 bases respectively, with 7 bases between them. CDR1 MNHEY and CDR2 SMNVEV come from the germline V gene (reference sequence). In DNA form, the CDR3 reads TGTGCCAGCGGCCCCAATAATTCACCCCTCCACTTT. Protein sequence: CASGPNNSPLHF.

The chain recombines TRBV2 with TRBJ1-2; maybe TRBD1 (5 bases). CDR1 and CDR2 (germline): SNHLY, FYNNEI. The CDR3 runs 15 residues. Between the trimmed V and J ends, which lost 3 bases and 4 bases, there was a span of 15 bases. As DNA, the CDR3 is TGTGCCAGCAGTGAGGACACTCCCACTAGCTATGGCTACACCTTC. This translates into CASSEDTPTSYGYTF.